These 20 T cell receptor beta chains were all obtained from the same sample, sequenced in a study of human T cells and chemical hapten exposure. The time point denotes: patch test 3, about 24 weeks after DPC sensitization. Sample treatment: therapeutic diphenylcyclopropenone sensitization with weekly scalp DPC. TCRdb processed the RACE reads anew with MiXCR; each CDR3 protein has one entry. The repertoire holds roughly 50,000 distinct CDR3 sequences, 9.9% seen once, with 15% to 20% in the top ten. Sequencing was performed on whole blood, taken in connection with sensitization to the hapten diphenylcyclopropenone (DPC). Receptors were obtained from a middle-aged woman with alopecia areata. Some clones in this sample may be carry-over from other donors' samples.

This chain links TRBV5-5 with TRBJ1-1; D is unclear. CDR1 and CDR2 (germline): SGHKS, YYEKEE (reference sequence). The CDR3 runs 13 residues. Trimming left V 2 bases short and J 4 bases short, with 9 bases between. The CDR3, as DNA: TGTGCCAGCAGCTTTGGGTTAGGCACTGAAGCTTTCTTT. Amino acids: CASSFGLGTEAFF.

The chain joins TRBV12-3 or TRBV12-4 to TRBJ2-1, with D hard to call. The CDR3 consists of 12 residues. V lost 2 bases to trimming and J lost 8 bases, with 7 bases between them. The CDR3 loop reads CASSLTFDEQFF. The CDR3 nucleotides are TGTGCCAGCAGTTTAACCTTCGATGAGCAGTTCTTC.

The rearrangement links TRBV2 to TRBJ2-2; D ambiguous. The CDR3 extends over 13 amino acids. Germline V gives CDR1 SNHLY, CDR2 FYNNEI. Trimming cost V 3 bases and J 5 bases, with 7 bases left between them. This CDR3 reads CASSDKLTGELFF. CDR3 bases: TGTGCCAGCAGTGACAAGTTAACCGGGGAGCTGTTTTTT.

This clonotype was detected ten times or more. The chain couples TRBV20-1 to TRBJ2-5; either TRBD1 or TRBD2 may fit D (5 bases each). Germline V lookup: CDR1 DFQATT, CDR2 SNEGSKA (reference sequence). Trimming cost V 5 bases and J 2 bases, with 21 bases left between them. CDR3 length: 16 amino acids. CDR3 sequence: CSAPNPRDRYQETQYF. The DNA of the CDR3 is TGCAGTGCTCCAAACCCAAGGGACCGGTATCAAGAGACCCAGTACTTC.

This clonotype has ten or more counts. DNA of the CDR3: TGTGCCAGCAGCTCCCTAGCATCTGGAAACACCATATATTTT. Its protein is CASSSLASGNTIYF. V is TRBV7-2 and J is TRBJ1-3; D ambiguous. Trimming removed 4 bases from V and 1 base from J, with 8 bases in between. This CDR3 comprises 14 residues. The germline gives CDR1 SGHTA, CDR2 FQGNSA.

In its sample, this clonotype was seen many times. The chain is built from TRBV7-8 and TRBJ2-3, with D perhaps matching TRBD1 (6 bases). Germline V lookup: CDR1 SGHVS, CDR2 FQNEAQ. This CDR3 has 13 amino acids. V dropped 1 base and J dropped 10 bases, with 12 bases sitting between them. The CDR3 loop reads CASSLDPPGAQYF. DNA for the CDR3: TGTGCCAGCAGCTTAGACCCGCCAGGGGCGCAGTATTTT.

The rearrangement joins TRBV6-4 to TRBJ2-3, with 9 bases identical to TRBD2. V dropped 8 bases and J dropped 3; count of bases not matched to a gene: 6. The V gene's germline CDR1 is MRHNA and CDR2 SNTAGT. The CDR3 is 14 residues long. CDR3 DNA: TGTGCCAGCCGCGGGGGGGCCGAGACAGATACGCAGTATTTT. Translating gives CASRGGAETDTQYF.

This clonotype turned up a few times. The chain carries TRBV18 and TRBJ1-1; possible D gene TRBD1, 5 bases. The CDR3 length is 13 residues. V shed 4 bases and J shed 4 bases, with 10 bases lying between them. Germline CDR1 and CDR2: KGHSH and LQKENI. The CDR3 DNA reads TGTGCCAGCTCACAGGGGATGGGCACTGAAGCTTTCTTT. Translating it yields CASSQGMGTEAFF.

This clonotype was seen only a few times. This sequence joins TRBV10-3 and TRBJ2-3, with D perhaps TRBD2 (5 bases). CDR1 and CDR2 from the germline V gene are ENHRY and SYGVKD. V shed 2 bases and J shed 3 bases, with 18 bases lying between them. This CDR3 has 17 amino acids. For the CDR3, the DNA is TGTGCCATCAGTGAGAGGGCGGCTCCGAGAGGGACAGATACGCAGTATTTT. It is translated as CAISERAAPRGTDTQYF.

The sample holds many counts of this clonotype. This sequence joins TRBV12-3 or TRBV12-4 and TRBJ1-1; D unclear. The V and J ends lost 8 bases and 4 bases respectively, with 17 bases between them. This CDR3 spans 14 amino acids. The CDR3 DNA is TGTGCCAGCGCTTCCCCCAGTGTTGGCACTGAAGCTTTCTTT. It encodes CASASPSVGTEAFF.

The chain is built from TRBV5-4 and TRBJ2-7; D gene ambiguous. Between the trimmed V and J ends, which lost 1 base and 7 bases, there was a span of 15 bases. This CDR3 has 14 amino acids. CDR1 SGHNT and CDR2 YYREEE come from the germline V gene (reference sequence). Here the CDR3 reads CASSLWQDLGEQYF. The CDR3 nucleotides read TGTGCCAGCAGCTTGTGGCAGGACCTGGGGGAGCAGTACTTC.

The gene calls are TRBV12-3 or TRBV12-4 and TRBJ2-7, with 10 bases identical to TRBD1. V lost 5 bases and J lost 3; bases outside the gene matches: 7. CDR3 size: 15 residues. CDR3 nucleotides: TGTGCCAGCAGTGACAGGGGACAGGGGATCTACGAGCAGTACTTC. This encodes CASSDRGQGIYEQYF.

This clonotype was seen repeatedly, ten times or more. J is TRBJ2-3 and V is TRBV7-3; unclear D gene. CDR3 length: 13 amino acids. The germline CDR1 and CDR2 sequences are SGHTA and FQGTGA. V was clipped by 5 bases and J by 4 bases, with 10 bases between them. The CDR3 region is CASSLRRADTQYF. The CDR3 DNA follows: TGTGCCAGCAGCCTCCGACGGGCAGATACGCAGTATTTT.

The table lists this clonotype with a few counts. The chain combines TRBV5-1 with TRBJ1-4; unclear D gene. Per the germline V gene, CDR1 is SGHRS and CDR2 is YFSETQ. The CDR3 has 16 amino acids. V shed 0 bases and J shed 5 bases, with 14 bases lying between them. The CDR3 is CASSLASGSPNEKLFF. CDR3 nucleotides: TGCGCCAGCAGCTTGGCCTCTGGCAGCCCAAATGAAAAACTGTTTTTT. The variable domain in full, completed from reference TRBV5-1 and TRBJ1-4, reads KAGVTQTPRYLIKTRGQQVTLSCSPISGHRSVSWYQQTPGQGLQFLFEYFSETQRNKGNFPGRFSGRQFSNSRSEMNVSTLELGDSALYLCASSLASGSPNEKLFFGSGTQLSVL.

The chain uses TRBV5-5 and TRBJ2-7; possible D gene TRBD1, 6 bases. The germline CDR1 and CDR2 sequences are SGHKS and YYEKEE (reference sequence). V lost 1 base, J lost 3 bases, and 8 bases lay in between. CDR3 size: 13 residues. This CDR3 is CASSLLTGYEQYF. CDR3 in DNA: TGTGCCAGCAGCTTGTTGACAGGCTACGAGCAGTACTTC.

The chain joins TRBV30 to TRBJ1-2, with 8 nucleotides matching TRBD1. Trimming took 6 bases from V and 3 from J; bases not matched to a gene: 3. CDR3 length: 12 residues. Germline CDR1 is GTSNPN and CDR2 is SVGIG (reference sequence). This CDR3 reads CACGQGDYGYTF. The CDR3 DNA is TGTGCCTGTGGACAGGGAGACTATGGCTACACCTTC.

This clonotype was recorded many times. The rearrangement links TRBV7-6 to TRBJ2-2; D might be TRBD1 (6 bases). From germline, CDR1 is SGHVS and CDR2 FNYEAQ. The CDR3 has 15 amino acids. V lost 5 bases and J 0 bases, leaving 10 bases between the germline ends. The CDR3 nucleotides are TGTGCCAGCAGCCTCAACAGGGCGAACACCGGGGAGCTGTTTTTT. Translated, it gives CASSLNRANTGELFF.

Only a few counts were recorded for this clonotype. The rearrangement links TRBV7-9 to TRBJ1-3, with a possible D match to TRBD1 (5 bases). CDR1 SEHNR and CDR2 FQNEAQ come from the germline V gene (reference sequence). Trimming pared 5 bases from V and 3 bases from J, leaving 11 bases between. The CDR3 covers 14 residues. The CDR3 coding sequence is TGTGCCAGCAGCCCTGACAGCTATGGAAACACCATATATTTT. Its protein product is CASSPDSYGNTIYF.

This clonotype occurred many times. This chain connects TRBV20-1 to TRBJ2-7, with 9 bases lining up with TRBD1. V shed 5 bases and J 3 bases; nucleotides not matched to a gene: 11. The CDR3 spans 15 residues. Germline CDR1 reads DFQATT; CDR2 reads SNEGSKA (reference sequence). The CDR3 reads CSASGGQGGHYEQYF. DNA of the CDR3: TGCAGTGCTTCGGGGGGACAGGGAGGGCACTACGAGCAGTACTTC.

J is TRBJ2-2 and V is TRBV6-5; D is possibly TRBD2 (5 bases). CDR1 and CDR2 (germline): MNHEY, SVGAGI. This CDR3 is 17 amino acids long. V gave up 2 bases and J gave up 3 bases, with 16 bases separating them. CDR3 loop: CASSYRVERTYTGELFF. For the CDR3, the DNA is TGTGCCAGCAGTTACCGCGTCGAGCGGACCTACACCGGGGAGCTGTTTTTT.